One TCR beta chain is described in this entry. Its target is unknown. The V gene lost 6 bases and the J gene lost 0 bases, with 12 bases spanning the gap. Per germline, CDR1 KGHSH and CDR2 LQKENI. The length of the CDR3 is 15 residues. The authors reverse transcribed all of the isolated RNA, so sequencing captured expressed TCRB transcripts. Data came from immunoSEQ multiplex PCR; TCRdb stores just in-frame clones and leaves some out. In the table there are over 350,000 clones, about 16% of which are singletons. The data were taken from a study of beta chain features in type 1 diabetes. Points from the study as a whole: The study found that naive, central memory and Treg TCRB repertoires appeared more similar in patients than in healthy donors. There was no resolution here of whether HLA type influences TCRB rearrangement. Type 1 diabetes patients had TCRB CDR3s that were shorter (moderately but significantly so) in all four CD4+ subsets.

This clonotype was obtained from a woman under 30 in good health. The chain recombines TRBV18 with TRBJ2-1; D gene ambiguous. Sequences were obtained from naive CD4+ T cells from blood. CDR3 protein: CASSTTVSSYNEQFF. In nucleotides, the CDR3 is TGTGCCAGCTCCACCACCGTGAGCTCCTACAATGAGCAGTTCTTC.